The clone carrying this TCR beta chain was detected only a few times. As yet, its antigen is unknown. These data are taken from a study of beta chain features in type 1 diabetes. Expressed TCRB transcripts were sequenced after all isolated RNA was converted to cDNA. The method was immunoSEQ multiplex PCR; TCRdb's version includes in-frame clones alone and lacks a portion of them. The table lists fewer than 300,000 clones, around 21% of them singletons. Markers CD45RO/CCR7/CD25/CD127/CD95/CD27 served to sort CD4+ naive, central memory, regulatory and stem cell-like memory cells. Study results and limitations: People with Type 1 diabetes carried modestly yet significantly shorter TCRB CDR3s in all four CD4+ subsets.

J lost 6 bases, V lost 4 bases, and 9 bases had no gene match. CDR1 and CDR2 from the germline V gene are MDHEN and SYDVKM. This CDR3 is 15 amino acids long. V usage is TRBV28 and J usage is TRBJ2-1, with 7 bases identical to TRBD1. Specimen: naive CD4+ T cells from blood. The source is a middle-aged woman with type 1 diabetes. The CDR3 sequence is CASSSPGQIANEQFF. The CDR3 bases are TGTGCCAGCAGTTCCCCGGGACAGATTGCCAATGAGCAGTTCTTC.